The 7 T cell receptor beta chains below were found in one sample sequenced in a study of CXCR3-negative and CXCR3-positive naive CD8 T cells. The method, 5' RACE with UMI labels, was used to prepare the TRB cDNA libraries. TCRdb processed the 5' RACE reads again and assigns one entry to each CDR3 protein, with no DNA. The sample data list 92,000 or so distinct CDR3 sequences. The sequenced material came from naive CXCR3- CD8+ T cells from blood. Regarding subset: CD45RO-CCR7+CD27+CD95- naive CD8+ T cells lacking CXCR3 (TNR3-). All receptors derive from a human donor in good health. Some clones in this sample may be carry-over from other donors' samples.

This chain connects TRBV20-1 to TRBJ2-4; the TCRdb call, TRBD2, lacks DNA for checking. Germline V gene sequence: CDR1 DFQATT, CDR2 SNEGSKA (reference sequence). The CDR3 has 17 residues. The CDR3 reads CSAPTSGRYGSKNIQYF.

The gene calls are TRBV15 and TRBJ2-3; absent DNA, TCRdb's TRBD2 call cannot be checked. This CDR3 has 14 amino acids. Germline CDR1 LNHNV, CDR2 YYDKDF (reference sequence). The CDR3 is CATSRGESTDTQYF.

J is TRBJ1-1 and V is TRBV18. This CDR3 is 17 amino acids long. Germline CDR1 reads KGHSH; CDR2 reads LQKENI. CDR3 amino acids: CASSPLGLQDDSTEAFF.

This chain links TRBV29-1 with TRBJ2-4; without DNA, the TCRdb call of TRBD1 cannot be checked. Germline loops: CDR1 SQVTM, CDR2 ANQGSEA. This CDR3 spans 14 amino acids. The CDR3 sequence: CSVEDREPKNIQYF.

The chain employs TRBV5-1 and TRBJ1-2; TCRdb's assignment of TRBD1 cannot be checked, as there is no DNA. The CDR3 spans 14 residues. Germline V gene data show CDR1 as SGHRS and CDR2 as YFSETQ. CDR3: CASSPDTTNYGYTF.

The chain is built from TRBV5-6 and TRBJ1-2; TCRdb gives TRBD1 as the D gene, but with no DNA this cannot be confirmed. CDR3 length equals 13 residues. Germline V lookup: CDR1 SGHDT, CDR2 YYEEEE. The CDR3 reads CASSFRDLYGYTF.

The rearrangement links TRBV3-1 to TRBJ1-5. From germline, CDR1 is LGHDT and CDR2 YNNKEL (reference sequence). The CDR3 consists of 15 residues. This CDR3 reads CASSQDHADNQPQHF.